This TCR beta chain was recorded in a study of beta chain features in type 1 diabetes. Study-level information: Examined across all samples were over 85 million sorted cells.

Study conclusions and caveats: Junctions at VDJ sites from type 1 diabetes patients had fewer insertions and more deletions. Within the patient group, naive, central memory and Treg TCRB repertoires appeared more similar to each other than within healthy donors.

Sequenced material consisted of expressed TCRB transcripts (all of the isolated RNA was reverse transcribed). Using immunoSEQ multiplex PCR, the repertoire was profiled, and TCRdb retains in-frame clones only, with some absent. The sample has 450,000 or so clones; over 9.5% are singletons. The CDR3 contains 15 residues. Germline loops: CDR1 MGHDK, CDR2 SYGVNS. Trimming took 3 bases from V and 4 from J, leaving 12 bases between them. This clone was found a few times. Its specificity is not known. Sorted CD4+ subsets: naive, central memory, regulatory, stem cell-like memory (CD45RO/CCR7/CD25/CD127/CD95/CD27 panel).

This sequence originates from a woman under 30 in good health. The chain recombines TRBV25-1 with TRBJ2-2; unclear D gene. Sequencing was done on a sample of naive CD4+ T cells from blood. The CDR3 nucleotides read TGTGCCAGCAGTGATTTCACGGTTCTCACCGGGGAGCTGTTTTTT. Protein sequence: CASSDFTVLTGELFF.